The T cell receptor (beta chain) described here comes from a study of blood T cell repertoires in COVID-19. Study information: Sources were T cells, B-cell-depleted T cells, or PBMCs; the material itself was cDNA or gDNA.

CDR1 is DFQATT, CDR2 SNEGSKA, per germline (reference sequence). This CDR3 comprises 15 residues. The junction had 7 bases not matched to a gene; V was cut back by 3 bases and J by 1 base. In the authors' methods: Nucleated cell counts were estimated from reference gene primer amplification. Clones were sequenced by immunoSEQ multiplex PCR, and TCRdb holds only the in-frame ones, with some missing. The DNA gave D and trimming, while V, J and clone size come from that table. The sample includes around 220,000 clones, roughly 80% of them seen just once. Sequencing was performed on peripheral blood. This receptor was taken from a woman over 75 with acute or convalescent COVID-19. The V gene is TRBV20-1, the J gene TRBJ2-5, with 8 bases that match TRBD2. CDR3 sequence: CSASDPTSVQETQYF. CDR3 coding DNA: TGCAGTGCTAGTGATCCGACTAGCGTCCAAGAGACCCAGTACTTC.